One sample yielded the 17 T cell receptor beta chains listed below, sequenced in a study of T cells in Graves' hyperthyroidism and ophthalmopathy. From RNA transcripts, TCR beta CDR3 regions were amplified. The HTBI set primed first-round TCR CDR3 RT-PCR. Via MiXCR, TCRdb re-called the multiplex PCR reads, giving one row per CDR3 protein. Of around 700,000 distinct CDR3 sequences in the sample, 18% were seen once. Sequenced material: blood. The receptors here all came from a woman between 45 and 60 years old with Graves' hyperthyroidism that later progressed to Graves' ophthalmopathy.

This clonotype was observed at least ten times. The V and J genes are TRBV7-6 and TRBJ2-7, with D tentatively TRBD1 (6 bases). Trimming left V 1 base short and J 2 bases short, with 9 bases between. Germline V gives CDR1 SGHVS, CDR2 FNYEAQ. The CDR3 covers 14 residues. The DNA of the CDR3 is TGTGCCAGCAGCTTAGAACAGGGTACCTACGAGCAGTACTTC. Its protein product is CASSLEQGTYEQYF.

This clonotype has at least ten counts. The V gene is TRBV5-5, the J gene TRBJ1-2; D gene uncertain. Trimming took 4 bases from V and 3 from J, leaving 10 bases between them. From germline, CDR1 is SGHKS and CDR2 YYEKEE (reference sequence). The CDR3 consists of 13 residues. The CDR3 protein is CASSPAEYYGYTF. The CDR3 DNA reads as TGTGCCAGCAGCCCCGCCGAGTACTATGGCTACACCTTC.

The chain links TRBV6-1 to TRBJ1-2; D not resolved. Germline-derived CDR1 and CDR2 are MNHNS and SASEGT. V lost 1 base and J 8 bases, leaving 14 bases between the germline ends. CDR3 size: 14 residues. DNA for the CDR3: TGTGCCAGCAGTGAAGGACGGCTGCTGATAGGCTACACCTTC. This sequence encodes CASSEGRLLIGYTF.

In its sample, this clonotype was seen a few times. This chain links TRBV6-5 with TRBJ1-5, with TRBD1 matching over 7 bases. J gave up 3 bases and V 2 bases, and 7 bases lay outside the gene matches. Germline V CDR1 and CDR2: MNHEY, SVGAGI. The CDR3 length is 16 residues. The CDR3 DNA follows: TGTGCCAGCAGTTACCCTGACAGGGAGGCCAATCAGCCCCAGCATTTT. Amino acids: CASSYPDREANQPQHF.

V gene TRBV9 combines with J gene TRBJ2-2; tentative D call: TRBD2 (6 bases). Germline loops: CDR1 SGDLS, CDR2 YYNGEE. CDR3 length: 16 residues. Deletions cut 0 bases from V and 0 bases from J, with 9 bases between. The CDR3 DNA is TGTGCCAGCAGCGTAGCAGGGAGGCCGAACACCGGGGAGCTGTTTTTT. Translating it yields CASSVAGRPNTGELFF.

The chain recombines TRBV6-1 with TRBJ2-2; 9 bases align to TRBD1. With 8 bases clipped from V and 0 bases from J, the junction kept 10 bases outside the gene matches. This CDR3 has 17 amino acids. From germline, CDR1 is MNHNS and CDR2 SASEGT. The CDR3 coding sequence is TGTGCCAGCCTTATCCTCGGACAGGGGCCGAACACCGGGGAGCTGTTTTTT. It encodes CASLILGQGPNTGELFF.

Of note for this clonotype: One base away lies a much larger clone, so this may be a sequencing read error. The genes are TRBV3-1 and TRBJ1-2; TRBD1 might be the D (5 bases). The germline gives CDR1 LGHDT, CDR2 YNNKEL (reference sequence). CDR3 length equals 13 residues. The V end lost 4 bases, the J end lost 2 bases, and 8 bases lay between the germline ends. This chain's CDR3 is CASSRPGNYGYTF. The CDR3 DNA reads TGTGCCAGCAGCCGGCCAGGGAACTATGGCTACACCTTC.

The chain has TRBV3-1 and TRBJ2-5, with D tentatively TRBD1 (5 bases). The germline V gene encodes CDR1 LGHDT and CDR2 YNNKEL (reference sequence). Between the trimmed V and J ends, which lost 3 bases and 1 base, there was a span of 9 bases. This CDR3 is built from 14 residues. This CDR3 is CASSHGQIQETQYF. The CDR3 nucleotides read TGTGCCAGCAGCCACGGACAAATCCAAGAGACCCAGTACTTC.

As to this clonotype: Since a much larger clone is just one base distant, this may be a read error. This CDR3 fails to terminate in the conserved phenylalanine or tryptophan, so it likely reflects a read error. The J gene is TRBJ1-1, the V gene TRBV7-2; the match to TRBD1 covers 7 bases. CDR1 SGHTA and CDR2 FQGNSA come from the germline V gene. J was trimmed by 5 bases and V by 5 bases; bases with no gene match: 8. This CDR3 has 14 residues. The CDR3 bases are TGTGCCAGCAGCATTACAGGGGTGGGGACTGAAGCTTTCCTT. Amino acid sequence: CASSITGVGTEAFL.

This rearrangement joins TRBV20-1 to TRBJ2-7; D could derive from TRBD1 or TRBD2 (5 bases each). The CDR3 consists of 12 residues. Germline V lookup: CDR1 DFQATT, CDR2 SNEGSKA (reference sequence). Trimming removed 6 bases from V and 6 bases from J, with 15 bases in between. The CDR3 here is CSAPGRGGEQYF. Written as DNA, the CDR3 is TGCAGTGCGCCTGGCCGTGGGGGCGAGCAGTACTTC.

This clonotype has more than one count but fewer than ten. The chain couples TRBV19 to TRBJ1-5, with D unresolved. Germline V gene data show CDR1 as LNHDA and CDR2 as SQIVND (reference sequence). The V and J ends lost 5 bases and 6 bases respectively, with 17 bases between them. The CDR3 is made up of 15 amino acids. The CDR3 nucleotides read TGTGCCAGTAGTCGTTCCCCCAGTGGAGGTCAGCCCCAGCATTTT. This gives the protein CASSRSPSGGQPQHF.

V is TRBV29-1 and J is TRBJ1-2; D ambiguous. With 0 bases removed from V and 6 bases from J, the gap between germline ends came to 14 bases. The CDR3 spans 14 residues. From germline, CDR1 is SQVTM and CDR2 ANQGSEA. The DNA of the CDR3 is TGCAGCGTTGAAGATCGCCGCAGAATGGATGGCTACACCTTC. Its translation: CSVEDRRRMDGYTF.

The V call is TRBV20-1, the J call TRBJ2-2; unclear D gene. The CDR3 consists of 11 residues. The V end lost 5 bases, the J end lost 1 base, and 2 bases lay between the germline ends. The germline V gene has CDR1 DFQATT and CDR2 SNEGSKA (reference sequence). In DNA, the CDR3 is TGCAGTGCTCAGAACACCGGGGAGCTGTTTTTT. It codes for CSAQNTGELFF.

The chain uses TRBV5-1 and TRBJ1-4; D is undetermined. CDR3 length: 15 residues. Germline loops: CDR1 SGHRS, CDR2 YFSETQ. The V end lost 5 bases, the J end lost 8 bases, and 19 bases lay between the germline ends. The CDR3 reads CASSLLSPPGEKLFF. CDR3 nucleotide sequence: TGCGCCAGCAGTTTACTATCCCCTCCGGGAGAAAAACTGTTTTTT.

This clonotype has more than one count but fewer than ten. The V and J genes are TRBV5-6 and TRBJ1-5, with TRBD1 as a possible D gene (5 bases). In germline, CDR1 is SGHDT, CDR2 YYEEEE. The CDR3 extends over 13 amino acids. V shed 6 bases and J shed 6 bases, with 13 bases lying between them. In DNA form, the CDR3 reads TGTGCCAGCAACCCGTGGGGGGGTCAGCCCCAGCATTTT. Protein product: CASNPWGGQPQHF.

This clonotype was recorded at least ten times. The gene calls are TRBV7-8 and TRBJ2-5; no firm D call. Germline assignment: CDR1 SGHVS and CDR2 FQNEAQ. This CDR3 region has 12 residues. V lost 5 bases, J lost 5 bases, and 9 bases lay in between. The CDR3: CASSPNRETQYF. The CDR3 nucleotides are TGTGCCAGCAGCCCGAATAGGGAGACCCAGTACTTC.

This clonotype was observed at least ten times. The rearrangement joins TRBV5-1 to TRBJ1-1; D perhaps matches TRBD1 (5 bases). The germline V gene encodes CDR1 SGHRS and CDR2 YFSETQ. With 0 bases removed from V and 5 bases from J, the gap between germline ends came to 17 bases. The CDR3 extends over 16 amino acids. CDR3 in amino acids: CASSLAEERGGTEAFF. The CDR3 bases are TGCGCCAGCAGCTTGGCCGAGGAAAGGGGCGGAACTGAAGCTTTCTTT.